The source of this T cell receptor (beta chain) is a study of cytomegalovirus exposure and HLA in healthy donors. Study in general: Genotyping showed 81% of roughly 400 donors falling in the Caucasian-associated ancestry cluster.

Study conclusions and caveats: A missense variant in DCLRE1C was later tied to TCR beta V- and J-gene trimming. A later analysis reported that several of the most significant clusters appeared to be linked to common viral pathogens, among them Epstein-Barr virus. Donors were assumed by presence/absence analyses to have roughly uniform sequencing depth.

The PCR had 60 Vbeta and 13 Jbeta primers. The data were produced by immunoSEQ multiplex PCR, yet TCRdb's version contains in-frame clones alone and is incomplete. The data show 150,000 to 200,000 clones, roughly three quarters seen once. The CDR3 is 12 residues long. Germline values: CDR1 MDHEN, CDR2 SYDVKM. About this clone itself: The target antigen is unknown. The junction departs from germline at one end; a sequencing error may be responsible.

The sample taken for sequencing was PBMCs. This receptor was obtained from a young man in good health and CMV-seropositive. V usage is TRBV28 and J usage is TRBJ1-5; TRBD1 matches at 7 bases. The CDR3 DNA reads as TGTGCCAGCAGTTTCGCGCAGGGGGAAAAGCTTTTT. Translated, it gives CASSFAQGEKLF.